This is a list of T cell receptor beta chains from one sample in a study of beta chain features in type 1 diabetes. Produced via immunoSEQ multiplex PCR; TCRdb's table is partial and in-frame only. The sample comprises about 250,000 clones, approximately 14% of which are singletons, and 0.025% to 0.03% rests with the top ten. Sequenced material: naive CD4+ T cells from blood. The receptors were sampled from a woman aged 40 to 55 in good health. Both conserved end residues are trimmed from each CDR3. Each record gives: J gene, V gene, CDR3 protein.

j_call: TRBJ1-2; v_call: TRBV4-1; cdr3_aa: ASSQDWGRKGVGNYGYT
j_call: TRBJ2-2; v_call: TRBV11-2; cdr3_aa: ASSLVRLGQGSTGELF
j_call: TRBJ2-1; v_call: TRBV5-1; cdr3_aa: ASSLVPHGTPGGNEQF
j_call: TRBJ2-5; v_call: TRBV19; cdr3_aa: ASSIGTDQETQY
j_call: TRBJ2-5; v_call: TRBV29-1; cdr3_aa: SAIRGGETQY
j_call: TRBJ2-5; v_call: TRBV12-5; cdr3_aa: ASGSYTRAGETQY
j_call: TRBJ1-6; v_call: TRBV18; cdr3_aa: ASSTVREANSPLH
j_call: TRBJ1-1; v_call: TRBV29-1; cdr3_aa: SVPPLVPGSGGGF
j_call: TRBJ1-5; v_call: TRBV19; cdr3_aa: ASQQGLGNQPQH
j_call: TRBJ2-5; v_call: TRBV7-9; cdr3_aa: ASSHIRAAEEETQY
j_call: TRBJ2-7; v_call: TRBV18; cdr3_aa: ASSLGQDYEQY
j_call: TRBJ2-1; v_call: TRBV5-6; cdr3_aa: ASTPGQGHEQF
j_call: TRBJ2-7; v_call: TRBV11-2; cdr3_aa: ASSLGLDRGYEQY
j_call: TRBJ1-2; v_call: TRBV7-9; cdr3_aa: ASSLEGRVYT
j_call: TRBJ2-2; v_call: TRBV5-4; cdr3_aa: ASSALAGNTGELF
j_call: TRBJ1-1; v_call: TRBV9; cdr3_aa: ASSVGPGVTEAF
j_call: TRBJ2-7; v_call: TRBV20-1; cdr3_aa: SASGGYEQY
j_call: TRBJ1-3; v_call: TRBV14; cdr3_aa: ASSRRTGGDGNTIY
j_call: TRBJ2-5; v_call: TRBV2; cdr3_aa: ASSTSGTSPGD
j_call: TRBJ2-3; v_call: TRBV27; cdr3_aa: ASSLSGVAGTDTQY
j_call: TRBJ1-1; v_call: TRBV29-1; cdr3_aa: SVQTGAVALGAF
j_call: TRBJ1-2; v_call: TRBV5-1; cdr3_aa: ASSLAGGLDGYT
j_call: TRBJ2-2; v_call: TRBV2; cdr3_aa: ASSPTGGYTGELF
j_call: TRBJ2-6; v_call: TRBV9; cdr3_aa: ASSRLPARSGANVLT
j_call: TRBJ2-7; v_call: TRBV11-2; cdr3_aa: ASSLRGEQY
j_call: TRBJ2-7; v_call: TRBV2; cdr3_aa: ASTVGGLSEQY
j_call: TRBJ2-2; v_call: TRBV11-2; cdr3_aa: ASSPRSSGGRTGELF
j_call: TRBJ2-5; v_call: TRBV19; cdr3_aa: ASSIDTEETQY
j_call: TRBJ1-3; v_call: TRBV18; cdr3_aa: ASSPTTGKNTIY
j_call: TRBJ1-6; v_call: TRBV19; cdr3_aa: ASSIPGGNSPLH
j_call: TRBJ1-4; v_call: TRBV2; cdr3_aa: ASSLRTGEKLF
j_call: TRBJ1-2; v_call: TRBV6-1; cdr3_aa: ASSEARWSYGYT
j_call: TRBJ2-7; v_call: TRBV2; cdr3_aa: ASNPAAGTGYYEQY
j_call: TRBJ1-6; v_call: TRBV11-2; cdr3_aa: ASRDRGSNSPLH
j_call: TRBJ2-5; v_call: TRBV6-5; cdr3_aa: ASSLGLNQETQY
j_call: TRBJ2-7; v_call: TRBV6-1; cdr3_aa: ASSEVTGGSYEQY
j_call: TRBJ1-3; v_call: TRBV2; cdr3_aa: ASSGGTLGNTIY
j_call: TRBJ2-1; v_call: TRBV5-4; cdr3_aa: ASTTSKALYNEQF
j_call: TRBJ1-1; v_call: TRBV5-1; cdr3_aa: ASSGGDFHGAF
j_call: TRBJ1-6; v_call: TRBV7-8; cdr3_aa: ASTSRTESPLH
j_call: TRBJ2-2; v_call: TRBV9; cdr3_aa: ASSVGVAGPGELF
j_call: TRBJ2-7; v_call: TRBV7-9; cdr3_aa: ASSPSYEQY
j_call: TRBJ2-7; v_call: TRBV18; cdr3_aa: ASSQLFPSYEQY
j_call: TRBJ2-1; v_call: TRBV10-3; cdr3_aa: AIRDSNTAEQF
j_call: TRBJ1-1; v_call: TRBV19; cdr3_aa: ASSTPRTGNTEAF
j_call: TRBJ2-2; v_call: TRBV10-1; cdr3_aa: ASSELTGAGELF
j_call: TRBJ1-2; v_call: TRBV6-6; cdr3_aa: ASSYPDSPNYGYT
j_call: TRBJ2-7; v_call: TRBV7-7; cdr3_aa: ASSRGQAYEQY
j_call: TRBJ1-6; v_call: TRBV5-1; cdr3_aa: ASSSVRLYNSPLH
j_call: TRBJ1-1; v_call: TRBV7-2; cdr3_aa: ASSLEALNTEAF
j_call: TRBJ2-3; v_call: TRBV25-1; cdr3_aa: ASRLAGGTDTQY
j_call: TRBJ2-3; v_call: TRBV15; cdr3_aa: ATSRDLAGTADTQY
j_call: TRBJ2-7; v_call: TRBV5-1; cdr3_aa: ASQEVAEGSYEQY
j_call: TRBJ1-5; v_call: TRBV28; cdr3_aa: ASSPGGQGNHQPQH
j_call: TRBJ2-6; v_call: TRBV5-4; cdr3_aa: ASSTGQGRAGANVLT
j_call: TRBJ2-7; v_call: TRBV18; cdr3_aa: ASSPTGTGIAYEQY
j_call: TRBJ2-1; v_call: TRBV25-1; cdr3_aa: ASSDGRTSGVGEQF
j_call: TRBJ1-1; v_call: TRBV27; cdr3_aa: ASARHSSANTEAF